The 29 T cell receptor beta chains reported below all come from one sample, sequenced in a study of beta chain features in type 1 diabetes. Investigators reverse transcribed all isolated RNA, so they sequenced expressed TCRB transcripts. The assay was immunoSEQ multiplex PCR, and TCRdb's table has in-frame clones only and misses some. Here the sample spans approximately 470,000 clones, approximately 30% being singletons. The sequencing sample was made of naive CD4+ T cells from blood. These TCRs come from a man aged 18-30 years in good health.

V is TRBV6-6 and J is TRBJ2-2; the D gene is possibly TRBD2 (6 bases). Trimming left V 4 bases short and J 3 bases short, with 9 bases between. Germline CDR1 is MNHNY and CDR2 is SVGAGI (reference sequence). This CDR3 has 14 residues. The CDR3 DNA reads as TGTGCCAGCAGTTTGGGACTTCACACCGGGGAGCTGTTTTTT. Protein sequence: CASSLGLHTGELFF.

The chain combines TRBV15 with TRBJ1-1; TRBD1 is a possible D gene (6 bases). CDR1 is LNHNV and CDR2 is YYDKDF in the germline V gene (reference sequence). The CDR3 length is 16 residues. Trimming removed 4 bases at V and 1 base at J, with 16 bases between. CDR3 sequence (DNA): TGTGCCACCAGCATTGGGGGCGAGCGGGCGAACACTGAAGCTTTCTTT. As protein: CATSIGGERANTEAFF.

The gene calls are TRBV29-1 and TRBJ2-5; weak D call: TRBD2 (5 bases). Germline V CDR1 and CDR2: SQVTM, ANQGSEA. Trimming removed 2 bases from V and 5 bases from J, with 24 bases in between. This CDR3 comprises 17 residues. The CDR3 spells CSVEKSGESPETETQYF. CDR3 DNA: TGCAGCGTTGAAAAATCCGGGGAAAGCCCAGAAACGGAGACCCAGTACTTC.

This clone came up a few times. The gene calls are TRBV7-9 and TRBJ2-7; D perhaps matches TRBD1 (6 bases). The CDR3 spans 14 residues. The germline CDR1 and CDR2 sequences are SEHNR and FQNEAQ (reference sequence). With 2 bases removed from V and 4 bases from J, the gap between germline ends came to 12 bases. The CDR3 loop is CASSLTDRAYEQYF. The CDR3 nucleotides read TGTGCCAGCAGCTTAACGGACAGAGCATACGAGCAGTACTTC.

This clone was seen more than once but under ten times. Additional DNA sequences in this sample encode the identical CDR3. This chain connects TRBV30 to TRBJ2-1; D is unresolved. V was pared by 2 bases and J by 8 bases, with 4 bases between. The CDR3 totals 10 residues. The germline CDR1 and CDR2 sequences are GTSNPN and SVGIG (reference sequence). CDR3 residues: CAWSRDEQFF. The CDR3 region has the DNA TGTGCCTGGAGTCGAGATGAGCAGTTCTTC.

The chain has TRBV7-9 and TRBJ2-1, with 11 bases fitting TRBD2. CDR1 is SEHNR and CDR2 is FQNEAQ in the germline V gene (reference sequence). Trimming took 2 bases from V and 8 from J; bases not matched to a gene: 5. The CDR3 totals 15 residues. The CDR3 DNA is TGTGCCAGCAGCTTAACTAGCGGGAGATACTATGAGCAGTTCTTC. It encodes CASSLTSGRYYEQFF.

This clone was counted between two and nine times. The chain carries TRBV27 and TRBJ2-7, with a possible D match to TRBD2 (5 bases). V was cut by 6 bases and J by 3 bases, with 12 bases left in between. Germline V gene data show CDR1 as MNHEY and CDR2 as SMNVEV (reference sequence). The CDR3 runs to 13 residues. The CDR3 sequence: CASSLHGNYEQYF. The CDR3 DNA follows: TGTGCCAGCAGCTTACACGGGAACTACGAGCAGTACTTC.

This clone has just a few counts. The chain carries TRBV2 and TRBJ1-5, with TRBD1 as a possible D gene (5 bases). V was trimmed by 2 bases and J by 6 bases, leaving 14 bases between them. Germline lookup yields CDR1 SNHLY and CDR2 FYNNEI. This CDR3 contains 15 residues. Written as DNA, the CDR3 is TGTGCCAGCAGTGAACTTAGGGGAATTGGTCAGCCCCAGCATTTT. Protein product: CASSELRGIGQPQHF.

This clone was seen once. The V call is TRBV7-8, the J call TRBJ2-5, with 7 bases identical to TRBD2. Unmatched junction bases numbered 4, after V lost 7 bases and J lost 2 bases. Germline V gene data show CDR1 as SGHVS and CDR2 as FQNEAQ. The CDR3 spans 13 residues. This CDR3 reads CASIPSGQETQYF. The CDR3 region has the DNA TGTGCCAGCATCCCTAGCGGTCAAGAGACCCAGTACTTC.

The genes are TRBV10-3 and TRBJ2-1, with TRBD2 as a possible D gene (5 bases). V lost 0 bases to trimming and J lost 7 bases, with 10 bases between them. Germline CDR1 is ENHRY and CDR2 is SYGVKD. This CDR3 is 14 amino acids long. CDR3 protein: CAISESTGRNEQFF. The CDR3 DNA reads TGTGCCATCAGTGAGTCGACTGGGAGAAATGAGCAGTTCTTC.

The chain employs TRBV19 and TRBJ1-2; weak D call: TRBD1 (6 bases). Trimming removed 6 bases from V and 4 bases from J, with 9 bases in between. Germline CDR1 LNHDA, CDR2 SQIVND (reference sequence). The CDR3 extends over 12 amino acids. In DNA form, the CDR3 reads TGTGCCAGTAGCGAGGGGGGCTATGGCTACACCTTC. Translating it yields CASSEGGYGYTF.

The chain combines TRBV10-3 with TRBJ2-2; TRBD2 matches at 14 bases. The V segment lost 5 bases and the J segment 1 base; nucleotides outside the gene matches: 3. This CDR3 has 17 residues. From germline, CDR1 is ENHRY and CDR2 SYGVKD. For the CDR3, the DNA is TGTGCCATCAGTAGACTAGCGGGAGGGTTGAACACCGGGGAGCTGTTTTTT. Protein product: CAISRLAGGLNTGELFF.

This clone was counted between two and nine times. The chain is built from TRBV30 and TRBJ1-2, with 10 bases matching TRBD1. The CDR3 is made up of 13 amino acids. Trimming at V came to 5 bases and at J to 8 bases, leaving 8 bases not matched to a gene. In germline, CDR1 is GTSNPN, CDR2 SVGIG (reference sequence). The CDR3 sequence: CAWRTRTGGGYTF. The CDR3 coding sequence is TGTGCCTGGCGAACCCGGACAGGGGGAGGCTACACCTTC.

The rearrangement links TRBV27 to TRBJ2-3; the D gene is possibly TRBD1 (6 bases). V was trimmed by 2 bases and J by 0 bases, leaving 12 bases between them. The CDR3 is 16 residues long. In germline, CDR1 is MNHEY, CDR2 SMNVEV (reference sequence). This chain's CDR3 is CASSLRQVPSTDTQYF. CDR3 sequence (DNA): TGTGCCAGCAGTTTACGACAGGTCCCTAGCACAGATACGCAGTATTTT.

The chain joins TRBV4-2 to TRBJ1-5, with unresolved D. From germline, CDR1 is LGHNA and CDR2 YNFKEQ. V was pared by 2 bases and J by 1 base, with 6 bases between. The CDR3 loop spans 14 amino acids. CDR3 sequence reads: CASSQTRSNQPQHF. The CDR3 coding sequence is TGTGCCAGCAGCCAAACCCGCAGCAATCAGCCCCAGCATTTT.

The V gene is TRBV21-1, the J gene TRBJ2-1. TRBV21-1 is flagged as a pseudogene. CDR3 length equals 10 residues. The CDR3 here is CASTGGEQFF. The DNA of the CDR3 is TGTGCCAGCACAGGCGGTGAGCAGTTCTTC.

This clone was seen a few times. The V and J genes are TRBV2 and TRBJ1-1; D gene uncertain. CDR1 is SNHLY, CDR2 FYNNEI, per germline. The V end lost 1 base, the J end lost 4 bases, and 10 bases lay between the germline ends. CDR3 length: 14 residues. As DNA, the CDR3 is TGTGCCAGCAGTGAAGACCGGGGTGGCACTGAAGCTTTCTTT. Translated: CASSEDRGGTEAFF.

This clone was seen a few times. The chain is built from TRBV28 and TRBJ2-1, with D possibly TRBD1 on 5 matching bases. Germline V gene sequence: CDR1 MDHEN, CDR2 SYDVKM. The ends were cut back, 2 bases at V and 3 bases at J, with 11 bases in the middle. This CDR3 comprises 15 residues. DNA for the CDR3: TGTGCCAGCAGTTTAAAAGGGGTTCTCTACAATGAGCAGTTCTTC. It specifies CASSLKGVLYNEQFF.

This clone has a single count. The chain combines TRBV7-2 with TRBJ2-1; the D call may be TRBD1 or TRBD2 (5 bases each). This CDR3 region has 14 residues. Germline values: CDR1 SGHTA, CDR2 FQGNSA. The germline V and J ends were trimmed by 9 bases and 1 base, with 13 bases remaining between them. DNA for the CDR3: TGTGCCAGTTGTGATGGGGGTTCCTACAATGAGCAGTTCTTC. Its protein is CASCDGGSYNEQFF.

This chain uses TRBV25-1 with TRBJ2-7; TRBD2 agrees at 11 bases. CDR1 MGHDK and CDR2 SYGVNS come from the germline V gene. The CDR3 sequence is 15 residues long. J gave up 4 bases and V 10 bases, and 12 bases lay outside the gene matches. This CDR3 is CATALAGGSPYEQYF. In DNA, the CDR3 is TGTGCCACCGCCCTAGCGGGAGGAAGCCCTTACGAGCAGTACTTC.

The CDR3 DNA reads as TGTGCCAGCAGCTACCTCTCTGGGGCCAACGTCCTGACTTTC. It translates to CASSYLSGANVLTF. V and J are TRBV5-6 and TRBJ2-6; D call uncertain. Between the trimmed V and J ends, which lost 3 bases and 0 bases, there was a span of 4 bases. The CDR3 has 14 amino acids. The V gene's germline CDR1 is SGHDT and CDR2 YYEEEE.

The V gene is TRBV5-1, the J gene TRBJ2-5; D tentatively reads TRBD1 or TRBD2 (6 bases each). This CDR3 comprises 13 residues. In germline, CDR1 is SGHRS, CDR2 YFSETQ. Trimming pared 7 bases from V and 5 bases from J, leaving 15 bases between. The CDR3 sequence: CASSQGGSETQYF. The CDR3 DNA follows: TGCGCCAGCTCACAGGGAGGATCGGAGACCCAGTACTTC.

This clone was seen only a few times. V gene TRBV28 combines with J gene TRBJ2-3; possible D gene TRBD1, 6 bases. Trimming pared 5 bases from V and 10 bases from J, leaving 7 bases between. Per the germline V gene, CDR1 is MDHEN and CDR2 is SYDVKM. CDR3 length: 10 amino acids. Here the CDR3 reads CASSGQSQYF. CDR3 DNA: TGTGCCAGCAGTGGACAGTCGCAGTATTTT.

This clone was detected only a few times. CDR3 amino acids: CASSLGGRAKNEQFF. Written as DNA, the CDR3 is TGTGCCAGCAGCTTAGGCGGGAGGGCCAAAAATGAGCAGTTCTTC. The rearrangement links TRBV7-2 to TRBJ2-1, with 9 bases that match TRBD2. V was clipped by 1 base and J by 7 bases; unmatched bases: 5. The CDR3 spans 15 residues. The germline V gene encodes CDR1 SGHTA and CDR2 FQGNSA.

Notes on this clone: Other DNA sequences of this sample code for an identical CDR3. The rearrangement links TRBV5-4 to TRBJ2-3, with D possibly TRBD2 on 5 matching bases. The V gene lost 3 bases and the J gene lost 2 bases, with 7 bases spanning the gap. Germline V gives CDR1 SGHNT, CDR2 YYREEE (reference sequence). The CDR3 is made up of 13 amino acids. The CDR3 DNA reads TGTGCCAGCAGCTCGGACTCCACAGATACGCAGTATTTT. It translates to CASSSDSTDTQYF.

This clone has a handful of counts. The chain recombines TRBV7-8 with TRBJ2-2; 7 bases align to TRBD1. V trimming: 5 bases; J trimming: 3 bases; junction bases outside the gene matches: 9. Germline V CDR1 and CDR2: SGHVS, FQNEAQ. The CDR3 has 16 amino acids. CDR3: CASSHTLQGDTGELFF. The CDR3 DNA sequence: TGTGCCAGCAGCCATACGCTGCAGGGGGACACCGGGGAGCTGTTTTTT.

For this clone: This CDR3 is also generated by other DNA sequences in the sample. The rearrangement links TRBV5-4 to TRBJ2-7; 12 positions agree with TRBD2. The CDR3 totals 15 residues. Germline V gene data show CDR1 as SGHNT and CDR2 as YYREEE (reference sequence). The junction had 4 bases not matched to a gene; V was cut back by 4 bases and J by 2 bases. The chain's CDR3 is CASSPTSGRPYEQYF. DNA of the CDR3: TGTGCCAGCAGCCCTACTAGCGGGAGGCCCTACGAGCAGTACTTC.

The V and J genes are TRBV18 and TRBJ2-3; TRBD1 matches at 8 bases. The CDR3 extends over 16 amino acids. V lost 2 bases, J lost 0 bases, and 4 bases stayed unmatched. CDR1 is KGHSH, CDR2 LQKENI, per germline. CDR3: CASSPSQGASTDTQYF. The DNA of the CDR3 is TGTGCCAGCTCACCATCTCAGGGGGCCAGCACAGATACGCAGTATTTT.

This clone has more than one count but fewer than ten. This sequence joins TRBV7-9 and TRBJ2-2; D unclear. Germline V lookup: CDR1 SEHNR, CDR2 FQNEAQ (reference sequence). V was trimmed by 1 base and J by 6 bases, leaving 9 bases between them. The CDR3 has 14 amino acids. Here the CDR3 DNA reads TGTGCCAGCAGCTTAGAGCCAGTCTCCGGGGAGCTGTTTTTT. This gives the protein CASSLEPVSGELFF.